This entry lists 15 T cell receptor beta chains sequenced from one sample in a study of CD8 T cells in Susac syndrome. Random hexamers were used to reverse transcribe an amount of about 0.45 to 1 ug RNA. TCRdb reprocessed the immunoSEQ multiplex PCR reads via MiXCR and lists one record per CDR3 protein. The data hold 95,000 or so distinct CDR3 sequences, with roughly 91% observed a single time. Material: CD8+ T cells from PBMCs. The receptor source for this set is a human donor in good health.

For the CDR3, the DNA is TGTGCCAGCAGCCCAACTAGCGGGGGGGCTGATACGCAGTATTTT. It yields the protein CASSPTSGGADTQYF. The chain has TRBV4-2 and TRBJ2-3, with 13 bases matching TRBD2. The trim removed 4 bases at V and 6 bases at J, leaving 4 bases unmatched. Germline V gene sequence: CDR1 LGHNA, CDR2 YNFKEQ. The CDR3 consists of 15 residues.

The chain carries TRBV6-5 and TRBJ1-3; possibly TRBD1 for D (6 bases). Per germline, CDR1 MNHEY and CDR2 SVGAGI. The V end was cut by 4 bases, the J end by 0 bases, with 10 bases between. There are 15 residues in the CDR3. CDR3 residues: CASSSPQGSGNTIYF. Here the CDR3 DNA reads TGTGCCAGCAGTTCCCCACAGGGCTCTGGAAACACCATATATTTT.

The gene calls are TRBV6-5 and TRBJ1-3, with D unclear. Germline V gene sequence: CDR1 MNHEY, CDR2 SVGAGI. V was cut by 6 bases and J by 0 bases, with 15 bases left in between. This CDR3 is 16 amino acids long. The CDR3 region has the DNA TGTGCCAGCAGCTTAGAGGACGGCTCCTCTGGAAACACCATATATTTT. As protein: CASSLEDGSSGNTIYF.

The chain employs TRBV7-8 and TRBJ2-5, with 8 bases lining up with TRBD2. Losses at the gene ends were 4 bases for V and 5 bases for J; bases not matched to a gene: 9. CDR1 is SGHVS and CDR2 is FQNEAQ in the germline V gene. The CDR3 covers 15 residues. The CDR3 reads CASSSGLGVSETQYF. CDR3 in DNA: TGTGCCAGCAGCTCGGGACTAGGGGTTTCGGAGACCCAGTACTTC.

The chain couples TRBV12-3 or TRBV12-4 to TRBJ2-2; D tentatively reads TRBD1 or TRBD2 (5 bases each). This CDR3 is 16 amino acids long. With 7 bases removed from V and 0 bases from J, the gap between germline ends came to 15 bases. CDR3 in amino acids: CASTRDLGTNTGELFF. Here the CDR3 DNA reads TGTGCCAGCACCCGGGACCTCGGAACGAACACCGGGGAGCTGTTTTTT.

The rearrangement uses TRBV9 and TRBJ2-1; a possible D gene is TRBD2 (6 bases). The V and J ends lost 3 bases and 8 bases respectively, with 9 bases between them. Looked up from germline, CDR1 is SGDLS and CDR2 is YYNGEE. The CDR3 totals 12 residues. In DNA, the CDR3 is TGTGCCAGCAGCGGAAGGGAGGATGAGCAGTTCTTC. Protein sequence: CASSGREDEQFF.

This rearrangement joins TRBV29-1 to TRBJ1-1, with D uncertain. Germline assignment: CDR1 SQVTM and CDR2 ANQGSEA. This CDR3 is built from 12 residues. V was pared by 0 bases and J by 4 bases, with 6 bases between. The DNA of the CDR3 is TGCAGCGTTGAAGATCGAGGCACTGAAGCTTTCTTT. It is translated as CSVEDRGTEAFF.

V is TRBV29-1 and J is TRBJ2-6, with 9 bases lining up with TRBD1. The junction had 8 bases not matched to a gene; V was cut back by 7 bases and J by 4 bases. CDR1 and CDR2 from the germline V gene are SQVTM and ANQGSEA. The length of the CDR3 is 15 residues. This CDR3 is CSAPTGGAGANVLTF. CDR3 bases: TGCAGCGCACCGACAGGGGGAGCAGGGGCCAACGTCCTGACTTTC.

The chain employs TRBV9 and TRBJ2-7, with D perhaps assigned TRBD1 or TRBD2 (5 bases each). Germline CDR1 SGDLS, CDR2 YYNGEE. The CDR3 contains 14 residues. V was trimmed by 4 bases and J by 7 bases, leaving 18 bases between them. The CDR3 DNA is TGTGCCAGCAGCCCCGGGGCCCCAGATGAAGAGCAGTACTTC. Its translation is CASSPGAPDEEQYF.

The V call is TRBV20-1, the J call TRBJ2-7; D possibly corresponds to TRBD1 (5 bases). This CDR3 has 13 amino acids. The germline V gene has CDR1 DFQATT and CDR2 SNEGSKA (reference sequence). Trimming cost V 4 bases and J 0 bases, with 10 bases left between them. CDR3 DNA sequence: TGCAGTGCTAAGACAGAGCCCTCCTACGAGCAGTACTTC. It codes for CSAKTEPSYEQYF.

This chain connects TRBV7-3 to TRBJ2-4; possibly TRBD1 or TRBD2 for D (7 bases each). V was shortened by 5 bases and J by 2 bases, with 13 bases between the two germline ends. CDR3 length: 15 residues. CDR1 and CDR2 (germline): SGHTA, FQGTGA. CDR3 region: CASSPGGGPKNIQYF. The CDR3 DNA sequence: TGTGCCAGCAGCCCAGGGGGGGGCCCCAAAAACATTCAGTACTTC.

V usage is TRBV6-1 and J usage is TRBJ1-2; 7 bases are shared with TRBD1. This CDR3 region has 15 residues. Trimming cost V 2 bases and J 8 bases; bases outside gene matches: 11. Per the germline V gene, CDR1 is MNHNS and CDR2 is SASEGT. The chain's CDR3 is CASSETWDRFMGYTF. In DNA form, the CDR3 reads TGTGCCAGCAGTGAAACCTGGGACAGATTTATGGGCTACACCTTC.

The rearrangement joins TRBV5-4 to TRBJ2-1, with D perhaps matching TRBD1 or TRBD2 (5 bases each). Germline-derived CDR1 and CDR2 are SGHNT and YYREEE (reference sequence). CDR3 length equals 17 residues. Trimming took off 4 bases at V and 5 bases at J, with 22 bases between the two ends. The DNA of the CDR3 is TGTGCCAGCAGCCAGACAGAATTGTCGGGGATAAACAATGAGCAGTTCTTC. Translation: CASSQTELSGINNEQFF.

The rearrangement uses TRBV7-6 and TRBJ1-1; TRBD1 agrees at 7 bases. The trim removed 5 bases at V and 1 base at J, leaving 4 bases unmatched. Germline loops: CDR1 SGHVS, CDR2 FNYEAQ. The CDR3 is made up of 14 amino acids. CDR3: CASSAGQSNTEAFF. The CDR3 DNA sequence: TGTGCCAGCAGCGCGGGACAGTCGAACACTGAAGCTTTCTTT.

The rearrangement uses TRBV15 and TRBJ2-1, with TRBD1 matching 9 bases. Germline CDR1 and CDR2: LNHNV and YYDKDF (reference sequence). Unmatched junction bases numbered 15, after V lost 6 bases and J lost 6 bases. The CDR3 consists of 17 residues. CDR3 sequence (DNA): TGTGCCACCAGAAAAGTTCCGGGACAGGGTCTTAGCAATGAGCAGTTCTTC. The encoded protein is CATRKVPGQGLSNEQFF.